Presented here are 14 T cell receptor beta chains from one specimen sequenced in a study of CD8 T cells in Susac syndrome. Reverse transcription of roughly 0.45 to 1 ug RNA was carried out with random hexamers. TCRdb passed the immunoSEQ multiplex PCR reads through MiXCR, listing each CDR3 protein once. The sample records 200,000 to 250,000 distinct CDR3 sequences, nearly 97% being singletons. The material sequenced was CD4+ T cells from PBMCs. The receptors shown here come from a human donor with multiple sclerosis.

V is TRBV19 and J is TRBJ2-3; D possibly corresponds to TRBD2 (6 bases). V was cut by 11 bases and J by 3 bases, with 18 bases left in between. Germline CDR1 is LNHDA and CDR2 is SQIVND (reference sequence). The CDR3 sequence is 14 residues long. The CDR3 region is CASGGAGDTDTQYF. For the CDR3, the DNA is TGTGCCTCCGGCGGAGCGGGTGATACAGATACGCAGTATTTT.

This clonotype occurred once. V and J are TRBV12-3 or TRBV12-4 and TRBJ1-1; D not resolved. The V end lost 8 bases, the J end lost 2 bases, and 12 bases lay between the germline ends. This CDR3 spans 13 amino acids. The CDR3 sequence: CASRPRSNTEAFF. CDR3 DNA: TGTGCCAGCCGGCCCCGGTCAAACACTGAAGCTTTCTTT.

The chain recombines TRBV29-1 with TRBJ1-2, with 8 positions matching TRBD1. Germline lookup yields CDR1 SQVTM and CDR2 ANQGSEA. The junction had 7 bases not matched to a gene; V was cut back by 3 bases and J by 1 base. This CDR3 spans 15 amino acids. CDR3 sequence (DNA): TGCAGCGTTGACAGGGGGCTCGCGTATAACTATGGCTACACCTTC. It specifies CSVDRGLAYNYGYTF.

V usage is TRBV5-1 and J usage is TRBJ1-1; D is unclear. Trimming removed 3 bases from V and 3 bases from J, with 15 bases in between. Germline V CDR1 and CDR2: SGHRS, YFSETQ. The CDR3 spans 15 residues. This chain's CDR3 is CASSSSRITDTEAFF. The CDR3 DNA reads TGCGCCAGCAGCTCGAGCCGAATAACGGACACTGAAGCTTTCTTT.

The rearrangement uses TRBV29-1 and TRBJ1-2, with a possible D match to TRBD1 (5 bases). V was pared by 6 bases and J by 4 bases, with 21 bases between. CDR3 length: 15 amino acids. Germline V gene sequence: CDR1 SQVTM, CDR2 ANQGSEA. The CDR3 loop reads CSVLSPGRESYGYTF. As DNA, the CDR3 is TGCAGCGTGCTATCTCCGGGACGCGAGAGCTATGGCTACACCTTC.

This chain uses TRBV29-1 with TRBJ2-7; D ambiguous. V was pared by 6 bases and J by 9 bases, with 12 bases between. Germline CDR1 SQVTM, CDR2 ANQGSEA. The CDR3 is 10 amino acids. CDR3 residues: CSVIKEWQYF. The CDR3 DNA follows: TGCAGCGTAATAAAAGAGTGGCAGTACTTC.

The rearrangement joins TRBV2 to TRBJ2-7, with TRBD1 matching over 9 bases. V gave up 3 bases and J gave up 7 bases; unmatched junction bases: 4. The CDR3 contains 13 residues. Germline V gene lookup returns CDR1 SNHLY and CDR2 FYNNEI. CDR3 residues: CASSDGTGNEQYF. In nucleotides, the CDR3 is TGTGCCAGCAGTGACGGGACAGGGAATGAGCAGTACTTC.

J is TRBJ2-3 and V is TRBV28; 11 bases are shared with TRBD1. This CDR3 is 14 amino acids long. Germline CDR1 MDHEN, CDR2 SYDVKM. V lost 3 bases and J lost 8; bases outside the gene matches: 4. CDR3 loop: CASSLRTGGGTQYF. The CDR3 DNA reads TGTGCCAGCAGTTTGCGGACAGGGGGCGGTACGCAGTATTTT.

V and J are TRBV6-5 and TRBJ2-7, with D perhaps matching TRBD2 (7 bases). Germline loops: CDR1 MNHEY, CDR2 SVGAGI. Trimming removed 2 bases at V and 1 base at J, with 18 bases between. CDR3 length: 17 amino acids. The CDR3 reads CASSYGGASVGSYEQYF. The CDR3 DNA follows: TGTGCCAGCAGTTACGGGGGGGCCTCCGTGGGATCCTACGAGCAGTACTTC.

This CDR3 reads CASRLGPAVGETQYF. The CDR3 coding sequence is TGTGCCAGCAGGTTGGGCCCAGCAGTAGGGGAGACCCAGTACTTC. The gene calls are TRBV12-3 or TRBV12-4 and TRBJ2-5, with D unclear. The CDR3 length is 15 residues. Trimming took 6 bases from V and 5 from J, leaving 19 bases between them.

This clonotype has a single count. This chain links TRBV20-1 with TRBJ1-2; D is ambiguous. Trimming pared 7 bases from V and 4 bases from J, leaving 16 bases between. The germline V gene has CDR1 DFQATT and CDR2 SNEGSKA (reference sequence). This CDR3 is 13 amino acids long. CDR3 coding DNA: TGCAGTGGTCGATTGGAGAACACCTATGGCTACACCTTC. It translates to CSGRLENTYGYTF.

This clonotype was seen a single time. The rearrangement uses TRBV9 and TRBJ2-3, with 12 bases lining up with TRBD2. CDR1 and CDR2 from the germline V gene are SGDLS and YYNGEE. This CDR3 contains 18 residues. J gave up 1 base and V 2 bases, and 8 bases lay outside the gene matches. In nucleotides, the CDR3 is TGTGCCAGCAGCGTCACTAGCGGGGGGCCGGTGGGCACAGATACGCAGTATTTT. It codes for CASSVTSGGPVGTDTQYF.

The chain uses TRBV4-1 and TRBJ2-3; D uncertain. CDR3 length: 14 residues. Trimming removed 0 bases from V and 4 bases from J, with 8 bases in between. Germline V gene sequence: CDR1 MGHRA, CDR2 YSYEKL. In DNA form, the CDR3 reads TGCGCCAGCAGCCAAGATCTATGGGCAGATACGCAGTATTTT. Translation gives CASSQDLWADTQYF.

The chain uses TRBV3-1 and TRBJ2-5; 8 bases fit TRBD2. Germline CDR1 and CDR2: LGHDT and YNNKEL (reference sequence). V was clipped by 4 bases and J by 4 bases; unmatched bases: 14. CDR3 length equals 17 residues. CDR3 sequence: CASSPLAGGIQLETQYF. CDR3 nucleotides: TGTGCCAGCAGCCCCCTGGCGGGGGGAATTCAGTTAGAGACCCAGTACTTC.